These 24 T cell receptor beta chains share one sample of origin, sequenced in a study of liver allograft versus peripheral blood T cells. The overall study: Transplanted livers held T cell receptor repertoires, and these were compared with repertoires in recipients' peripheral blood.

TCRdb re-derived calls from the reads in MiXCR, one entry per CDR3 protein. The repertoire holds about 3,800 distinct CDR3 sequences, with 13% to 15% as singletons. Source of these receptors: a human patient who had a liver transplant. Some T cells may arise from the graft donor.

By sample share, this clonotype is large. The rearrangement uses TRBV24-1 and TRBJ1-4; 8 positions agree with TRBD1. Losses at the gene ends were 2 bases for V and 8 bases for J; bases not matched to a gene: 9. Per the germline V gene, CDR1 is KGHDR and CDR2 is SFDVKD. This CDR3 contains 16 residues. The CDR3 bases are TGTGCCACCAGTGATTCGACGGACAGGGCCAGGGAAAAACTGTTTTTT. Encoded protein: CATSDSTDRAREKLFF.

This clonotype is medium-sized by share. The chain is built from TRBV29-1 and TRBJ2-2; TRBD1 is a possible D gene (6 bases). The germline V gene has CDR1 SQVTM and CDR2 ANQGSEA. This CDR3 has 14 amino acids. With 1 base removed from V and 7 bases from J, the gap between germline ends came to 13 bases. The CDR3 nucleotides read TGCAGCGTTGAAGCTGGTTCAGGGGTCGGGGAGCTGTTTTTT. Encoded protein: CSVEAGSGVGELFF.

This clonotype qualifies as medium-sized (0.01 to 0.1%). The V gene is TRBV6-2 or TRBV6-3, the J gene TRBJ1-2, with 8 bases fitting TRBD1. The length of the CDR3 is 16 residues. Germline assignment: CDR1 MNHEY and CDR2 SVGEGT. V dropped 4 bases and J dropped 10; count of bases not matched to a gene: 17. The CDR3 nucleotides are TGTGCCAGCAGTTCCTATGACAGGGGCGGAGTAGTTGTCTACACCTTC. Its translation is CASSSYDRGGVVVYTF.

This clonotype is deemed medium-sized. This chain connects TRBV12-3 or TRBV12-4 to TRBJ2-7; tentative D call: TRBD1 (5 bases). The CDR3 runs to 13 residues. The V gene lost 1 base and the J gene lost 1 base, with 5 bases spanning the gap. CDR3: CASSLGQSYEQYF. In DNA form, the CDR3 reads TGTGCCAGCAGTTTAGGACAGTCCTACGAGCAGTACTTC.

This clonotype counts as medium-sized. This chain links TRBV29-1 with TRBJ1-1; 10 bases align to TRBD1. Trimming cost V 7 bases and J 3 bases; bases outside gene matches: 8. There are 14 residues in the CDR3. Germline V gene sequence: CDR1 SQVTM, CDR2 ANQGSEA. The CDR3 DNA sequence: TGCAGCGCATTAGCCGGGACAGGGGACACTGAAGCTTTCTTT. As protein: CSALAGTGDTEAFF.

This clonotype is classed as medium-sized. In DNA, the CDR3 is TGTGCCAGTAGTCTCCAGGGGGTCAGCTCCTACGAGCAGTACTTC. This codes for CASSLQGVSSYEQYF. The genes are TRBV19 and TRBJ2-7; 7 bases map to TRBD1. This CDR3 is 15 amino acids long. The V segment lost 5 bases and the J segment 0 bases; nucleotides outside the gene matches: 7. From germline, CDR1 is LNHDA and CDR2 SQIVND (reference sequence).

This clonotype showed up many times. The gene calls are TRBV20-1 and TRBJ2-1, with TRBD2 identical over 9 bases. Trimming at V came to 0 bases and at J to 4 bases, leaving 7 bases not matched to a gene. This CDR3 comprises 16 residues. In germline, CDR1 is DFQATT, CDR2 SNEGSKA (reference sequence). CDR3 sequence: CSARDYGLALYNEQFF. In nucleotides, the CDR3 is TGCAGTGCTAGAGATTACGGACTAGCGTTATACAATGAGCAGTTCTTC.

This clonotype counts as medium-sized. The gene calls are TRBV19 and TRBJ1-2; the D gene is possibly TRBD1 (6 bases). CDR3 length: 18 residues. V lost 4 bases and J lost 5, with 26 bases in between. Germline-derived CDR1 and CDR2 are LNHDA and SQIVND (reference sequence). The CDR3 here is CASSKGGGRNQPSYGYTF. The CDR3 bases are TGTGCCAGTAGTAAAGGGGGGGGCCGAAACCAACCATCATATGGCTACACCTTC.

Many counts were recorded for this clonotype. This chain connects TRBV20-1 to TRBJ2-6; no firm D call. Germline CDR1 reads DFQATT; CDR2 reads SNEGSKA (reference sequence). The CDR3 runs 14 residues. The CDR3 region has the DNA TGCAGAGTTGGGGTGGCTGGGGGGGCCAACGTCCTGACTTTC. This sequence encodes CRVGVAGGANVLTF.

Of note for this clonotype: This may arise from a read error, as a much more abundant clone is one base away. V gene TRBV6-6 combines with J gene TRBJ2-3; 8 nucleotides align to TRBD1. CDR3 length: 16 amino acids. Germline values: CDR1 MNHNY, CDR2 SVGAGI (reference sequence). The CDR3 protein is CAISEWSQGARDTQYF. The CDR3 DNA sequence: TGTGCCATCAGTGAATGGTCCCAGGGGGCGAGGGATACGCAGTATTTT.

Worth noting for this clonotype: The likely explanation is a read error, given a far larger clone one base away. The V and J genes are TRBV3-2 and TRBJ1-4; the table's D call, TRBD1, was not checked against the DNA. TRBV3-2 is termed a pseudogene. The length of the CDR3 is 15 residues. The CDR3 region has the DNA TGTGCCAGCAACCAAGATGGGGGCGGTAATGAAAAACTGTTTTTT. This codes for CASNQDGGGNEKLFF.

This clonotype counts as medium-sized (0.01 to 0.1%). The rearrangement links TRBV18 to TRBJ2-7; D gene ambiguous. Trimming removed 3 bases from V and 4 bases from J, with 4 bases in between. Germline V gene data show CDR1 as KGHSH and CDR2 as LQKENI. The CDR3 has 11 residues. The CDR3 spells CASSPDYEQYF. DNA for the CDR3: TGTGCCAGCTCACCGGATTACGAGCAGTACTTC.

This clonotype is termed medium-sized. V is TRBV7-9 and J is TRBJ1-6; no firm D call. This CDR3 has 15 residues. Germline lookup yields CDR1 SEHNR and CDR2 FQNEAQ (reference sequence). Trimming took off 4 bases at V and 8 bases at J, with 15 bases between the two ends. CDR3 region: CASSSIRAGDSPLHF. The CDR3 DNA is TGTGCCAGCAGCTCAATAAGGGCCGGAGATTCACCCCTCCACTTT.

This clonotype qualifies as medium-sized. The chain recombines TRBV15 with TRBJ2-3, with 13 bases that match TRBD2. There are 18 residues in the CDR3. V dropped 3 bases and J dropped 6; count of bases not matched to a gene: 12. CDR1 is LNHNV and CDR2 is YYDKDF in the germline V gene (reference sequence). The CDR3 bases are TGTGCCACCAGCAGTGGACTAGCGGGAGTCGTGTTATCGGATACGCAGTATTTT. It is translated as CATSSGLAGVVLSDTQYF.

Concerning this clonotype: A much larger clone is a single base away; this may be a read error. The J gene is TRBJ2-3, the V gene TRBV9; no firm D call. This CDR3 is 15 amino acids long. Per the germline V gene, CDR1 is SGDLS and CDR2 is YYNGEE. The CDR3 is CANSVGVDSTDTQYF. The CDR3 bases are TGTGCCAACAGCGTAGGAGTAGACAGCACAGATACGCAGTATTTT.

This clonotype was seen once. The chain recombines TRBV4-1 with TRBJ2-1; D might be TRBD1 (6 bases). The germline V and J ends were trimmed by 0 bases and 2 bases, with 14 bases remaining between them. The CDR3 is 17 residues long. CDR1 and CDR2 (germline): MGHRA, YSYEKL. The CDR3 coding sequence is TGCGCCAGCAGCCAAGATGAGGACAGTGGCACCTACAATGAGCAGTTCTTC. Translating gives CASSQDEDSGTYNEQFF.

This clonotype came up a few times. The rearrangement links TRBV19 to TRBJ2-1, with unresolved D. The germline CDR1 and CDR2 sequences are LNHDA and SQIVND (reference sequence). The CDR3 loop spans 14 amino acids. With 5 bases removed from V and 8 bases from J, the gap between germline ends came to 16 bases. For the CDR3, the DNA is TGTGCCAGTAGTCCTTACCTCCCGGGCGATGAGCAGTTCTTC. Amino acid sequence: CASSPYLPGDEQFF.

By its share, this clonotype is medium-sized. CDR3 region: CASTPGHAYEQYF. DNA for the CDR3: TGTGCCAGCACCCCCGGACATGCCTACGAGCAGTACTTC. V gene TRBV19 combines with J gene TRBJ2-7; tentatively, D is TRBD1 (5 bases). There are 13 residues in the CDR3. V lost 9 bases and J lost 2, with 14 bases in between. Germline V gives CDR1 LNHDA, CDR2 SQIVND (reference sequence).

CDR3 amino acids: CASSSGPGTGSYEQYF. The CDR3 bases are TGTGCCAGCAGCTCCGGTCCCGGGACAGGGTCCTACGAGCAGTACTTC. The V and J genes are TRBV11-2 and TRBJ2-7; 9 positions match TRBD1. CDR3 length equals 16 residues. The germline CDR1 and CDR2 sequences are SGHAT and FQNNGV. V dropped 4 bases and J dropped 1; count of bases not matched to a gene: 8.

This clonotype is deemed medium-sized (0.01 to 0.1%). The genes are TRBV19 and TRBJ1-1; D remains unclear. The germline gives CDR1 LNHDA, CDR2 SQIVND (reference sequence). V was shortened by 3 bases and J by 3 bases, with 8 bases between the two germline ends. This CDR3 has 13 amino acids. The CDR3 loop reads CASSMARYTEAFF. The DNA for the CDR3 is TGTGCCAGTAGTATGGCCAGGTACACTGAAGCTTTCTTT.

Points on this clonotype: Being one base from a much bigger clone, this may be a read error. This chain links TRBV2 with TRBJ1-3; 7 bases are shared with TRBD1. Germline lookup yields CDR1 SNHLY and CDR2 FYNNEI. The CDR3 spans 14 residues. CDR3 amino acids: CVSSEGQNGNTIYF. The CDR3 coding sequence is TGTGTCAGCAGTGAGGGACAGAATGGAAACACCATATATTTT.

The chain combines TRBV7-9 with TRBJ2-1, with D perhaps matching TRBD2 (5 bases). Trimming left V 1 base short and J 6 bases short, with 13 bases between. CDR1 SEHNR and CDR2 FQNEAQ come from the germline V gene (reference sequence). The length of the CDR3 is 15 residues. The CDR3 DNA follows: TGTGCCAGCAGCTTAGTTATCGGACTTTCCAATGAGCAGTTCTTC. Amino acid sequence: CASSLVIGLSNEQFF.

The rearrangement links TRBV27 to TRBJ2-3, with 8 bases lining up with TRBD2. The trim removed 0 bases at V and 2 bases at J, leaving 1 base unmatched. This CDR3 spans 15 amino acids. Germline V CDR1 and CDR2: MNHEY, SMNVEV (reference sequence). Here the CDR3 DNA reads TGTGCCAGCAGTTTATCGCGGGGGGCCACAGATACGCAGTATTTT. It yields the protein CASSLSRGATDTQYF.

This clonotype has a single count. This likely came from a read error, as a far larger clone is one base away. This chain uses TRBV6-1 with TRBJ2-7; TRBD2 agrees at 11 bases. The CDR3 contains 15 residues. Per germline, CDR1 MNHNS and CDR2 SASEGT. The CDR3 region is CASSYSTSGKYDQYF. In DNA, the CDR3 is TGTGCCAGCAGTTACTCGACTAGCGGGAAATACGATCAGTACTTC.